These T cell receptor beta chains were read from a single sample in a study of cytomegalovirus exposure and HLA in healthy donors. Clones were read by immunoSEQ multiplex PCR, and TCRdb kept only the in-frame ones, dropping some. The sample has some 87,000 clones, around two thirds seen once; the top ten hold around 5%. Sequencing was carried out using PBMCs. Every receptor here comes from a woman aged 25-40 years in good health and CMV-seropositive. CDR3s include the opening cysteine and the closing phenylalanine or tryptophan. The order of the fields is clone size, J gene, V gene, CDR3 protein. A row's size may be missing; if present it is once, few, many or a size class.

-,TRBJ1-4,TRBV5-6,CASSLRGGGEKLFF
-,TRBJ2-5,TRBV7-9,CSSSLGGSQETQYF
-,TRBJ1-5,TRBV7-2,CASSPRTGFDQPQHF
-,TRBJ1-1,TRBV11-2,CASSLVRSEAFF
-,TRBJ1-2,TRBV28,CASRSLGYTF
-,TRBJ2-7,TRBV6-5,CASSEDTYEQYF
once,TRBJ1-2,TRBV5-1,CASSSGQYRVGYTF
-,TRBJ1-2,TRBV6-1,CASSEYQDGRGFTNYGYPF
-,TRBJ2-3,TRBV2,CASNRDRTDTQYF
-,TRBJ2-1,TRBV7-2,CASSLAGGHYNEQFF
-,TRBJ2-3,TRBV7-5,CARSLRQVSTDTQYF
-,TRBJ1-4,TRBV7-2,CASSLVRGNEKLFF
-,TRBJ1-5,TRBV29-1,CSVLTGTGGPYSNQPQHF
-,TRBJ1-5,TRBV19,CASIRAPGSNQPQHF
-,TRBJ1-1,TRBV15,CATRVGTGAINTEAFF
-,TRBJ2-5,TRBV5-4,CASTDGGASQETQYF
once,TRBJ2-1,TRBV18,CASSHGLAGVRSSYNEQFF
-,TRBJ2-7,TRBV7-9,CASSHDGGLSSYEQYF
-,TRBJ1-2,TRBV4-2,CASSQKEQISNYGYTF
few,TRBJ2-7,TRBV7-3,CASSLMGQGTDEQYF
few,-,TRBV5-4,CASSTGLAGHEQYF
once,TRBJ2-5,TRBV19,CASSIVAAEQETQYF
-,TRBJ1-5,TRBV6-1,CASSRDRQIQPQHF
-,TRBJ1-2,TRBV6-1,CASGRTGAYGYTF
-,TRBJ2-1,TRBV6-5,CASSFRREIYEQFF
-,TRBJ2-3,TRBV11-2,CASSRISADTQYF
-,TRBJ2-7,TRBV6-1,CASTGGQGRVYEQYF
few,TRBJ2-6,TRBV21-1,CASSAFRDTNSGANVLTF
-,TRBJ1-2,TRBV7-2,CASSLVSGYGYTF
-,TRBJ1-2,TRBV6-5,CASRETGANYGYTF
-,TRBJ2-2,TRBV11-2,CASTIPRTENTGELFF
few,TRBJ2-4,TRBV5-1,CASSLDIYGAKNIQYF
-,TRBJ2-5,TRBV18,CASSPGTNQETQYF
-,TRBJ1-2,TRBV19,CASSPTPGGFGYTF
-,TRBJ2-2,TRBV11-3,CASSSGQGAGTEELFF
-,TRBJ2-7,TRBV4-1,CASSQGSVQGICEQYF
-,TRBJ1-2,TRBV28,CASSLWGQGAANYGYTF
-,TRBJ2-5,TRBV29-1,CSAVGQTLGATQYF
-,TRBJ1-2,TRBV6-1,CASSEAASNYGYPF
-,TRBJ2-1,TRBV7-2,CASSLVSGGYNEQFF
-,TRBJ2-3,TRBV2,CASSRQGLSTDTQYF
-,TRBJ2-1,TRBV27,CASSLGLAVNNEQFF
-,TRBJ2-7,TRBV6-1,CASSGPGTGSYEQYF
-,TRBJ1-1,TRBV4-3,CASSQVENTEAFF
-,TRBJ2-1,TRBV2,CASGAYNEQFF
-,TRBJ1-2,TRBV5-1,CASTETGGYGYTF
-,TRBJ2-7,TRBV18,CASSPLDTHLEQYF
-,TRBJ1-2,TRBV25-1,CASQEAGGEYGYTF
few,TRBJ2-6,TRBV7-3,CASSLSQAGELPGANVLTF
-,TRBJ2-5,TRBV10-1,CASSARAGQETQYF